This T cell receptor (beta chain) was sequenced for a study of cytomegalovirus exposure and HLA in healthy donors. At the level of the study: The roughly 120 validation repertoires, a later analysis reported, used the same platform as the approximately 650 first-cohort repertoires.

The CDR3 spans 13 residues. Germline CDR1 SEHNR, CDR2 FQNEAQ (reference sequence). Trimming removed 2 bases from V and 10 bases from J; junction bases left unmatched: 5. TCRdb's table, derived via immunoSEQ multiplex PCR, lists solely in-frame clones and lacks some. This sample yields roughly 150,000 clones, of which 75% to 90% are seen a single time; around 2.4% belongs to the top ten. About this clone: The antigen remains unidentified.

Findings and caveats of the study: A few CMV-associated chains were confirmed in vitro to be specific for CMV antigens. Subsequent analysis showed first-cohort TCR clusters tending to co-occur in approximately 120 validation repertoires.

The rearrangement uses TRBV7-9 and TRBJ2-1; the match to TRBD2 covers 7 bases. The sample taken for sequencing was PBMCs. This TCR came from a woman aged 18-30 years in good health and CMV-seronegative. CDR3 in DNA: TGTGCCAGCAGCTTAATCGAGGGAGGGGAGCAGTTCTTC. It translates to CASSLIEGGEQFF. Full variable domain (missing parts from reference TRBV7-9 and TRBJ2-1): DTGVSQNPRHKITKRGQNVTFRCDPISEHNRLYWYRQTLGQGPEFLTYFQNEAQLEKSRLLSDRFSAERPKGSFSTLEIQRTEQGDSAMYLCASSLIEGGEQFFGPGTRLTVL.